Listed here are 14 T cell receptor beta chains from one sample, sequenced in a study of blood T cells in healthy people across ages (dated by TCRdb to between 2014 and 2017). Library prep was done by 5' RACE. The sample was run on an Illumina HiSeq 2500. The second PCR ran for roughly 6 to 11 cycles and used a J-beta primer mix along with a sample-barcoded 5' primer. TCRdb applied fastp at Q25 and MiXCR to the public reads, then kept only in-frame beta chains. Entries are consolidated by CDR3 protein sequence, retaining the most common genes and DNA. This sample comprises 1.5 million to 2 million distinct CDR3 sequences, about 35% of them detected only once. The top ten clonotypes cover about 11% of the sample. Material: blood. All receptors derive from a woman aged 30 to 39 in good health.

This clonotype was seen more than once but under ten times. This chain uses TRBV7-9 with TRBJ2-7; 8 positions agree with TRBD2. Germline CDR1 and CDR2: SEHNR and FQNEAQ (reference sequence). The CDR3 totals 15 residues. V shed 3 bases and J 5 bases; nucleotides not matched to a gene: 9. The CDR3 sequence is CASSLLGGGANEQYF. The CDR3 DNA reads TGTGCCAGCAGCTTGCTCGGGGGGGGGGCCAACGAGCAGTACTTC.

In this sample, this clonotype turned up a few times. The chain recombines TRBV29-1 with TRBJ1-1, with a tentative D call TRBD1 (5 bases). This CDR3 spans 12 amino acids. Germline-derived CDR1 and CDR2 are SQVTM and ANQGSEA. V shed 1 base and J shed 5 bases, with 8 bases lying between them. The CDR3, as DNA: TGCAGCGTTGAAGGGGGACGGACTGAAGCTTTCTTT. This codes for CSVEGGRTEAFF.

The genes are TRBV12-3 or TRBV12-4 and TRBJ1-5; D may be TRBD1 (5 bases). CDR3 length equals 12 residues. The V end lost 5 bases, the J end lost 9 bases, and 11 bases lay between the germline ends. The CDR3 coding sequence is TGTGCCAGCAGTCCTGGGGGGAGGCCCCAGCATTTT. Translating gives CASSPGGRPQHF.

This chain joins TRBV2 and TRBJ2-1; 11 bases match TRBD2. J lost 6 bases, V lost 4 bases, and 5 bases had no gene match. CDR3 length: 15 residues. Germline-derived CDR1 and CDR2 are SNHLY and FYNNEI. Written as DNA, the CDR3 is TGTGCCAGCAGTGGTAGCGGGAGGGGGGGCAATGAGCAGTTCTTC. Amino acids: CASSGSGRGGNEQFF.

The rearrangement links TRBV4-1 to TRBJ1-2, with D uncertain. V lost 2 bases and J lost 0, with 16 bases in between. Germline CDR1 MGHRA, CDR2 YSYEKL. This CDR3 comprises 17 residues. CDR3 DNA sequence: TGCGCCAGCAGCCAACATCCCACAGTGGTCTCTAACTATGGCTACACCTTC. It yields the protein CASSQHPTVVSNYGYTF.

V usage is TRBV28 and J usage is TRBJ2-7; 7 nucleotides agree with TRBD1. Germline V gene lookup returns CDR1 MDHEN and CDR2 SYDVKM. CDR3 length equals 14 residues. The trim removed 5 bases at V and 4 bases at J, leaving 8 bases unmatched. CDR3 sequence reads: CASSRTGVNYEQYF. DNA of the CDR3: TGTGCCAGCAGTCGAACAGGGGTAAATTACGAGCAGTACTTC.

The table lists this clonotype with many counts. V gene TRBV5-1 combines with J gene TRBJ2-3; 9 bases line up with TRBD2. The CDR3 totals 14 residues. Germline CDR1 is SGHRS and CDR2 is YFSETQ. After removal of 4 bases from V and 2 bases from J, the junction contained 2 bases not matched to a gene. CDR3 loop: CASSLAGSTDTQYF. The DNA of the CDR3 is TGCGCCAGCAGCCTAGCGGGGTCCACAGATACGCAGTATTTT.

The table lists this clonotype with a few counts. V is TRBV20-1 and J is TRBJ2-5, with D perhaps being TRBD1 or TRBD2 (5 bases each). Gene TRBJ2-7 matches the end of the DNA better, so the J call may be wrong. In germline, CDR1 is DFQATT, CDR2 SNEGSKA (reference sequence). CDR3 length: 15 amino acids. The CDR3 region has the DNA TGCAGTGCTAGAGAGGAGGACACCGATTACGCCGAGCAGTACTTC. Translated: CSAREEDTDYAEQYF.

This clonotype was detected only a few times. The DNA for the CDR3 is TGCAGCACCTCCCGACCCAGGGGAGCAGATACGCAGTATTTT. Protein product: CSTSRPRGADTQYF. The rearrangement joins TRBV20-1 to TRBJ2-3, with a possible D match to TRBD1 (6 bases). CDR1 and CDR2 (germline): DFQATT, SNEGSKA (reference sequence). The CDR3 is 14 amino acids.

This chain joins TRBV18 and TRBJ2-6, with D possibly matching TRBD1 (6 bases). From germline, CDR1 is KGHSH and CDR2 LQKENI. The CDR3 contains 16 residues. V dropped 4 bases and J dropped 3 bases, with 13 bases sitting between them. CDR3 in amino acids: CASSLNQGLGANVLTF. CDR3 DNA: TGTGCCAGCTCACTTAATCAGGGGCTTGGGGCCAACGTCCTGACTTTC.

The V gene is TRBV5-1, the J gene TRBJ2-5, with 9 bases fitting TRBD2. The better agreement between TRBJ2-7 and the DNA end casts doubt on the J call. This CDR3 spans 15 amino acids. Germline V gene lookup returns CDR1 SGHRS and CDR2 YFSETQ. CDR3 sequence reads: CASSLEGGTSPEQYF. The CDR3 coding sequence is TGCGCCAGCAGCTTGGAAGGGGGGACTAGCCCCGAGCAGTACTTC.

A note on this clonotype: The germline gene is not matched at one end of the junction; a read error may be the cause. The CDR3 reads CAGSLSFHRGDTQYF. Here the CDR3 DNA reads TGTGCCGGCAGTTTATCCTTTCACAGGGGGGATACGCAGTATTTT. J is TRBJ2-3 and V is TRBV27, with 8 bases lining up with TRBD1. The length of the CDR3 is 15 residues. Germline V gene data show CDR1 as MNHEY and CDR2 as SMNVEV (reference sequence).

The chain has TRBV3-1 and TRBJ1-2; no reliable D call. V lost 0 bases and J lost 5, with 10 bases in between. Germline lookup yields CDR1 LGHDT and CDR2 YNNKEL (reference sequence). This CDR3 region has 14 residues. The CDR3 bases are TGTGCCAGCAGCCAAGATGTTTTAGGGTATGGCTACACCTTC. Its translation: CASSQDVLGYGYTF.

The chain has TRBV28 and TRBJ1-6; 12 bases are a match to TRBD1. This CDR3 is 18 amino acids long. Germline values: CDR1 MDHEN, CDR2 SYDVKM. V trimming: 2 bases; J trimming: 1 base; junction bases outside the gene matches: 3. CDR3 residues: CASSLGDRGRSYNSPLHF. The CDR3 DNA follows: TGTGCCAGCAGTTTAGGGGACAGGGGGCGGTCCTATAATTCACCCCTCCACTTT.